This TCR beta chain was documented in a study of blood T cell repertoires in COVID-19. The protocol was immunoSEQ multiplex PCR, while the TCRdb copy is restricted to in-frame clones and leaves out a portion. The table records 250,000 to 350,000 clones, approximately 86% of them present only once. This receptor was obtained from a man aged 18 to 30 with active or convalescent COVID-19. The sequenced sample was peripheral blood.

The CDR3 sequence: CASSYSSTEAFF. CDR3 DNA: TGTGCCAGCAGTTACTCGAGCACTGAAGCTTTCTTT. The rearrangement links TRBV6-2 or TRBV6-3 to TRBJ1-1; the D is unclear. The CDR3 spans 12 residues. Germline CDR1 MNHEY, CDR2 SVGEGT. V was cut by 0 bases and J by 4 bases, with 3 bases left in between.